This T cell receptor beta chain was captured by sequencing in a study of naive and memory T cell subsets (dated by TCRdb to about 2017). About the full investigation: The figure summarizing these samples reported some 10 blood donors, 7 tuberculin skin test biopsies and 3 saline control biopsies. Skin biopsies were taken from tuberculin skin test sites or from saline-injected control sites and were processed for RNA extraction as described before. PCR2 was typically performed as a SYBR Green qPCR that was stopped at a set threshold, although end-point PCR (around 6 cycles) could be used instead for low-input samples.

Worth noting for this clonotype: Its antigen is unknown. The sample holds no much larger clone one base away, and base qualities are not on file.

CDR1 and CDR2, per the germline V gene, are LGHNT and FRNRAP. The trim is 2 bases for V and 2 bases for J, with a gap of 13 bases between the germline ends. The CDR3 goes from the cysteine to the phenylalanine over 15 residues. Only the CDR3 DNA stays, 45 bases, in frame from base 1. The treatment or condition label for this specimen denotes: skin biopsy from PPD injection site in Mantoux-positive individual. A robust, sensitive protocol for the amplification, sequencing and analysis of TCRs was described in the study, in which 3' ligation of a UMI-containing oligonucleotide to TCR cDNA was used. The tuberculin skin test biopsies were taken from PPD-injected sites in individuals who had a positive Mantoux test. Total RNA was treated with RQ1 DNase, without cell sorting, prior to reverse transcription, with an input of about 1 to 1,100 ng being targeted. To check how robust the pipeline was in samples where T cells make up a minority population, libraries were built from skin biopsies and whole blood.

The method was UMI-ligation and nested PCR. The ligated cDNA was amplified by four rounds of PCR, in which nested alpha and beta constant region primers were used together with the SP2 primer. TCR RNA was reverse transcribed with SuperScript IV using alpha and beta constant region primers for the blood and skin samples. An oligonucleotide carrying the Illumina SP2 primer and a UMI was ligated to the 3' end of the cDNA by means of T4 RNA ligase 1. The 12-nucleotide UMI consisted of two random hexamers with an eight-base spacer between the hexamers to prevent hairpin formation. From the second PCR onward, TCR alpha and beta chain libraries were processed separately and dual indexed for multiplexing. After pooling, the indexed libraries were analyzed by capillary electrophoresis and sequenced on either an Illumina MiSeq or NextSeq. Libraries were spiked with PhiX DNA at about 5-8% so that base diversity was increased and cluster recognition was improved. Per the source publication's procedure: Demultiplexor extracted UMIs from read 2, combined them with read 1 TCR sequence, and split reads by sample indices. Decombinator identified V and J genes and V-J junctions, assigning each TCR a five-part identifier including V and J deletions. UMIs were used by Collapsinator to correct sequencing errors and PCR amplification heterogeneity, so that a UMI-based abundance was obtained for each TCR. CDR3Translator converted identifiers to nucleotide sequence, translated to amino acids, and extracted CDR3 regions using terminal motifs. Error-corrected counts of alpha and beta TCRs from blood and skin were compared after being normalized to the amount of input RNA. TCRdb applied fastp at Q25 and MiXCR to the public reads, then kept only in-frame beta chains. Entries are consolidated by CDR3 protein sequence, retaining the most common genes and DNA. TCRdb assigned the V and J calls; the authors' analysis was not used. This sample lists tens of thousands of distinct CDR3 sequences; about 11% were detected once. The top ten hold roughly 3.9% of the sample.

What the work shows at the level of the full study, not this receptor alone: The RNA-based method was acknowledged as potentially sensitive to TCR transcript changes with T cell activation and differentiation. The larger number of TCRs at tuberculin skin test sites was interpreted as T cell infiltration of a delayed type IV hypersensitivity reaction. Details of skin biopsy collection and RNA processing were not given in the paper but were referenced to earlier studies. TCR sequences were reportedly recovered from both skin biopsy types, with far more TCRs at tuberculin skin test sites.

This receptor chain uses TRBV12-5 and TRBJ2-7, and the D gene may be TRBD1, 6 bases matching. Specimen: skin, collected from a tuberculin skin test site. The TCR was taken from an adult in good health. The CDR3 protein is CASGLTDSLTYEQYF. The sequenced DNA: TGTGCTAGTGGTTTGACGGACAGTCTTACCTACGAGCAGTACTTC.